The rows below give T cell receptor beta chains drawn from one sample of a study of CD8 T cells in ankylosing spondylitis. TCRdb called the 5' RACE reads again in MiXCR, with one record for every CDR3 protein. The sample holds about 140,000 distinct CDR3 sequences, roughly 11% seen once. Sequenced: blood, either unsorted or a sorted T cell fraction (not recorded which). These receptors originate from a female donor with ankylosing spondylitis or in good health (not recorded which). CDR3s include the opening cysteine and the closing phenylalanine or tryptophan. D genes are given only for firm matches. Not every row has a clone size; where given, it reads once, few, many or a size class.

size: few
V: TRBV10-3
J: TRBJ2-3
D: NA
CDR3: CAISEFLGQQDTQYF
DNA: TGTGCCATCAGTGAGTTTCTCGGCCAGCAAGATACGCAGTATTTT

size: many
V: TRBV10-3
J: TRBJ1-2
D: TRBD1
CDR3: CATRTGGPYGYTF
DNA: TGTGCCACCCGGACAGGGGGGCCCTATGGCTACACCTTC

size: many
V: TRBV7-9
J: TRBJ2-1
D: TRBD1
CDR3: CASTLGQGFNEQFF
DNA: TGTGCCAGTACCCTGGGACAGGGGTTCAATGAGCAGTTCTTC

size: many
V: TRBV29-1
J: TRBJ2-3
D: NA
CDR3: CSVGIGLKKGDTQYF
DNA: TGCAGCGTTGGAATAGGCCTCAAAAAGGGAGATACGCAGTATTTT

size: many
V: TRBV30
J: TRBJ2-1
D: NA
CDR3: CAWTGMNEQFF
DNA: TGTGCCTGGACAGGGATGAATGAGCAGTTCTTC

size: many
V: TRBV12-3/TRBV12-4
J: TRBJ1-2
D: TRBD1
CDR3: CASSLGQGAYGYTF
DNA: TGTGCCAGCAGTTTAGGTCAGGGGGCCTATGGCTACACCTTC

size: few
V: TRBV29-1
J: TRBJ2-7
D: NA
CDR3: CSAGTFEQYF
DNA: TGCAGCGCCGGGACATTCGAGCAGTACTTC

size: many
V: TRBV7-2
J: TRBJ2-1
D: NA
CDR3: CASSLFGATTDEQFF
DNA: TGTGCCAGCAGCTTATTCGGAGCAACTACCGATGAGCAGTTCTTC

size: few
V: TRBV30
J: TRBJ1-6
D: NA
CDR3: CAWSVGPGGSPLHF
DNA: TGTGCCTGGAGTGTGGGCCCCGGAGGGTCACCCCTCCACTTT

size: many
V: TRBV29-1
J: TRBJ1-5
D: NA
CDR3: CSVVDSPRQPQHF
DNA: TGCAGCGTGGTCGACAGTCCTCGGCAGCCCCAGCATTTT

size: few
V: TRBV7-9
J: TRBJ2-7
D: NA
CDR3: CASSAGSYEQYF
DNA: TGTGCCAGCAGCGCAGGGTCCTACGAGCAGTACTTC

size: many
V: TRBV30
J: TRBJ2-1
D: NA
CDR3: CAWSVLGRHEQFF
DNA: TGTGCCTGGAGTGTACTGGGGAGGCATGAGCAGTTCTTC

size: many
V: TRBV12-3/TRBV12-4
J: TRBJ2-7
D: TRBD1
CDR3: CASRLGQGNEQYF
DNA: TGTGCCAGCAGACTGGGACAGGGGAACGAGCAGTACTTC

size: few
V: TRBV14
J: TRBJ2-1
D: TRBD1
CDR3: CASSQVRSRGHEQFF
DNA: TGTGCCAGCAGCCAAGTCCGGTCCAGGGGGCATGAGCAGTTCTTC

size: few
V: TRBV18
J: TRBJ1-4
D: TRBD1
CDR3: CASSPWDRRDEKLFF
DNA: TGTGCCAGCTCACCCTGGGACAGGCGAGATGAAAAACTGTTTTTT

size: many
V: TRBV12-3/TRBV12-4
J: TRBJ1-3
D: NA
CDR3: CASSPLHDYSGNTIYF
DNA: TGTGCCAGCAGTCCCCTCCATGATTACTCTGGAAACACCATATATTTT

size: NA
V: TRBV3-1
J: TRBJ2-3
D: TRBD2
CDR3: CASSQRTSSTDTQYF
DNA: TGTGCCAGCAGCCAAAGGACTAGCAGCACAGATACGCAGTATTTT

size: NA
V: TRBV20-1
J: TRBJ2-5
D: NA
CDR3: CSAREEAPGSSETQYF
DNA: TGCAGTGCTAGAGAGGAGGCTCCAGGCTCGAGTGAGACCCAGTACTTC

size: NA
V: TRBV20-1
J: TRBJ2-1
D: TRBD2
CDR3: CSARDSSGGNEQFF
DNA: TGCAGTGCTAGAGATTCCAGCGGGGGCAATGAGCAGTTCTTC

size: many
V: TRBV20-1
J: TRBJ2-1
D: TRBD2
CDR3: CSATLAGGWYNEQFF
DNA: TGCAGTGCTACCCTAGCGGGAGGGTGGTACAATGAGCAGTTCTTC

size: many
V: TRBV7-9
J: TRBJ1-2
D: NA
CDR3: CASSPGVDYGYTF
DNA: TGTGCCAGCAGCCCAGGGGTTGACTATGGCTACACCTTC

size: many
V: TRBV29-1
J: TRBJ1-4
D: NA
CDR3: CSVVTRSNEKLFF
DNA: TGCAGCGTTGTAACCCGGTCTAATGAAAAACTGTTTTTT

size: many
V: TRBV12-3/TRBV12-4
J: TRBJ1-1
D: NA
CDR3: CASSFRQSNTEAFF
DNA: TGTGCCAGCAGTTTTAGACAGTCGAACACTGAAGCTTTCTTT

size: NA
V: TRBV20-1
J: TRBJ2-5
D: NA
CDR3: CSAFPYEQGEWETQYF
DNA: TGCAGTGCTTTCCCATACGAACAGGGTGAATGGGAGACCCAGTACTTC

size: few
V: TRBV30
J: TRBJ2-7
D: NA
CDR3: CAWSVTYEQYF
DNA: TGTGCCTGGAGTGTCACGTACGAGCAGTACTTC

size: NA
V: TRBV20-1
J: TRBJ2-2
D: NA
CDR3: CSALPRNIGELFF
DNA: TGCAGTGCTTTGCCGAGGAACATCGGGGAGCTGTTTTTT